This T cell receptor (beta chain) was obtained from a study of T cell responses to AZD1222 COVID-19 vaccine. Repertoires were generated with immunoSEQ multiplex PCR, while TCRdb's copy carries only in-frame clones and drops some. The table records about 170,000 clones, 85% to 95% of them present only once. In this sample, this clone turned up once. The antigen remains unidentified. CDR3 length: 17 residues. Looked up from germline, CDR1 is PRHDT and CDR2 is FYEKMQ (reference sequence). V lost 0 bases and J 0 bases, leaving 9 bases between the germline ends. Study results and limitations: Donors, mostly white British, included more females; clonal diversity was possibly underestimated. Spike-specific TCR breadth and depth went up after people got two AZD1222 doses. The span of vaccine-associated CD4 TCRs extended across spike, with dominance at 160-218 and 743-854. Baseline serology detected seropositivity in only five or six AZD1222 recipients.

This chain links TRBV13 with TRBJ1-6, with a weak D call TRBD1 (6 bases). The sequence came from an adult in good health. The sequencing used peripheral blood, collected on day 0 of AZD1222 vaccination. CDR3 in DNA: TGTGCCAGCAGCTTAGGACTACAGGGCTCCTATAATTCACCCCTCCACTTT. This encodes CASSLGLQGSYNSPLHF.